A single sample is the source of the 23 T cell receptor beta chains below, sequenced in a study of shared clonotypes between healthy human individuals. Here immunoSEQ multiplex PCR was the method, and the copy in TCRdb shows in-frame clones only, minus some. The table records a few hundred thousand clones, about 96% of them present only once. Sequenced input: memory CD8+ T cells sorted from blood. Subset noted: CD45RO+ cells pooled with CCR7-negative TemRA cells. All receptors come from a man younger than 45 in good health.

The chain links TRBV27 to TRBJ2-6; D is tentatively TRBD1 or TRBD2 (5 bases each). The CDR3 loop spans 17 amino acids. CDR1 is MNHEY, CDR2 SMNVEV, per germline (reference sequence). V was cut by 4 bases and J by 0 bases, with 13 bases left in between. This CDR3 reads CASSWDLRTSGANVLTF. For the CDR3, the DNA is TGTGCCAGCAGTTGGGACCTTCGAACCTCTGGGGCCAACGTCCTGACTTTC.

The CDR3 DNA is TGTGCCAGCAGCTTGTTCCGGAGCTCCTACAATGAGCAGTTCTTC. This translates into CASSLFRSSYNEQFF. The rearrangement links TRBV5-5 to TRBJ2-1; D call uncertain. Germline CDR1 reads SGHKS; CDR2 reads YYEKEE (reference sequence). Trimming took off 1 base at V and 0 bases at J, with 8 bases between the two ends. This CDR3 is built from 15 residues.

This chain links TRBV2 with TRBJ2-7, with 10 bases identical to TRBD1. Germline V gene lookup returns CDR1 SNHLY and CDR2 FYNNEI. The CDR3 runs 14 residues. After removal of 5 bases from V and 7 bases from J, the junction contained 8 bases not matched to a gene. The CDR3 nucleotides are TGTGCCAGCAGTCGGGACAGGGGCGTAGGAGAGCAGTACTTC. It yields the protein CASSRDRGVGEQYF.

J is TRBJ1-3 and V is TRBV11-2, with 7 bases fitting TRBD1. The V and J ends lost 6 bases and 5 bases, in that order; junction bases with no gene match: 10. The V gene's germline CDR1 is SGHAT and CDR2 FQNNGV. This CDR3 is 15 amino acids long. The CDR3 is CASRSTGDRRNTIYF. The CDR3 DNA is TGTGCCAGCAGGTCCACAGGGGATCGACGAAACACCATATATTTT. The variable domain in full, with the rest retrieved from reference TRBV11-2 and TRBJ1-3, is EAGVAQSPRYKIIEKRQSVAFWCNPISGHATLYWYQQILGQGPKLLIQFQNNGVVDDSQLPKDRFSAERLKGVDSTLKIQPAKLEDSAVYLCASRSTGDRRNTIYFGEGSWLTVV.

This rearrangement joins TRBV27 to TRBJ2-1, with 9 bases identical to TRBD1. The junction had 7 bases not matched to a gene; V was cut back by 2 bases and J by 8 bases. Germline CDR1 MNHEY, CDR2 SMNVEV (reference sequence). The CDR3 runs to 15 residues. CDR3 sequence reads: CASSLSGTGIYEQFF. The DNA for the CDR3 is TGTGCCAGCAGTTTAAGTGGGACAGGGATCTATGAGCAGTTCTTC.

The chain uses TRBV4-2 and TRBJ2-7, with 11 bases lining up with TRBD2. V was pared by 2 bases and J by 0 bases, with 3 bases of the junction left unmatched. Germline lookup yields CDR1 LGHNA and CDR2 YNFKEQ. This CDR3 spans 16 amino acids. CDR3: CASSQPTSGGSYEQYF. DNA of the CDR3: TGTGCCAGCAGCCAACCAACTAGCGGGGGCTCCTACGAGCAGTACTTC.

The chain links TRBV19 to TRBJ1-4; 8 bases agree with TRBD1. Germline V gene lookup returns CDR1 LNHDA and CDR2 SQIVND (reference sequence). CDR3 size: 15 residues. The junction had 9 bases not matched to a gene; V was cut back by 7 bases and J by 5 bases. CDR3 sequence reads: CASNPRQGMNEKLFF. In nucleotides, the CDR3 is TGTGCCAGTAACCCCCGACAGGGGATGAATGAAAAACTGTTTTTT.

The chain carries TRBV4-1 and TRBJ1-4; no firm D call. V lost 4 bases to trimming and J lost 6 bases, with 9 bases between them. Germline CDR1 reads MGHRA; CDR2 reads YSYEKL. This CDR3 spans 13 amino acids. In DNA, the CDR3 is TGCGCCAGCAGCCCTCAATTATATGAAAAACTGTTTTTT. Its translation: CASSPQLYEKLFF.

This sequence joins TRBV28 and TRBJ2-7, with D hard to call. This CDR3 comprises 15 residues. CDR1 and CDR2 from the germline V gene are MDHEN and SYDVKM. Trimming took 3 bases from V and 0 from J, leaving 12 bases between them. As DNA, the CDR3 is TGTGCCAGCAGTTTCGGCAGGTTAAACTCCTACGAGCAGTACTTC. As protein: CASSFGRLNSYEQYF.

The sample holds one count of this clone. The chain joins TRBV4-2 to TRBJ1-6; no firm D call. The CDR3 spans 15 residues. The germline V gene has CDR1 LGHNA and CDR2 YNFKEQ. Trimming stripped 1 base from V and 7 bases from J, with 11 bases between. CDR3 nucleotide sequence: TGTGCCAGCAGCCAAGGTGAAGGGCTCAATTCACCCCTCCACTTT. Encoded protein: CASSQGEGLNSPLHF.

This clone came up once. The chain joins TRBV28 to TRBJ2-7, with D possibly TRBD2 on 5 matching bases. The CDR3 sequence is 15 residues long. Per germline, CDR1 MDHEN and CDR2 SYDVKM. Trimming removed 4 bases at V and 0 bases at J, with 13 bases between. The CDR3 DNA sequence: TGTGCCAGCAGTTCCCCCGGGCGGGTCTCCTACGAGCAGTACTTC. It translates to CASSSPGRVSYEQYF.

The rearrangement uses TRBV10-1 and TRBJ2-3; TRBD2 might be the D (5 bases). Per the germline V gene, CDR1 is WNHNN and CDR2 is SYGVQD (reference sequence). The CDR3 loop spans 16 amino acids. Trimming took 3 bases from V and 2 from J, leaving 15 bases between them. In DNA, the CDR3 is TGCGCCAGCAGTGACCGATTATCGGGATTCACAGATACGCAGTATTTT. This gives the protein CASSDRLSGFTDTQYF.

This chain links TRBV5-1 with TRBJ1-2, with D perhaps TRBD1 (5 bases). The V and J ends lost 2 bases and 6 bases respectively, with 11 bases between them. Germline-derived CDR1 and CDR2 are SGHRS and YFSETQ. The CDR3 extends over 13 amino acids. DNA of the CDR3: TGCGCCAGCAGCTTCTCAGGGAACGATGGCTACACCTTC. As protein: CASSFSGNDGYTF.

The chain recombines TRBV5-6 with TRBJ2-1; 9 bases map to TRBD1. Trimming removed 3 bases from V and 14 bases from J; junction bases left unmatched: 6. The CDR3 loop spans 12 amino acids. Looked up from germline, CDR1 is SGHDT and CDR2 is YYEEEE. The CDR3 loop reads CASSYRDRVKFF. In nucleotides, the CDR3 is TGTGCCAGCAGCTACCGGGACAGGGTGAAGTTCTTC.

This rearrangement joins TRBV4-1 to TRBJ1-2; 10 bases line up with TRBD1. The J segment lost 14 bases and the V segment lost 4 bases, leaving 19 bases of the junction unmatched. CDR1 is MGHRA and CDR2 is YSYEKL in the germline V gene. The CDR3 runs to 16 residues. In DNA, the CDR3 is TGCGCCAGCAGCCTTACATTTCCCGGGACAGGGGCACTAGGAACCTTC. Protein sequence: CASSLTFPGTGALGTF.

This chain's CDR3 is CASSLGASGDQETQYF. The CDR3 region has the DNA TGCGCCAGCAGCTTGGGGGCTAGCGGAGACCAAGAGACCCAGTACTTC. This chain links TRBV5-1 with TRBJ2-5, with TRBD2 matching over 7 bases. Germline values: CDR1 SGHRS, CDR2 YFSETQ. The length of the CDR3 is 16 residues. V shed 0 bases and J 0 bases; nucleotides not matched to a gene: 5.

The rearrangement uses TRBV7-2 and TRBJ1-1; no clear D gene. Germline assignment: CDR1 SGHTA and CDR2 FQGNSA. V shed 2 bases and J shed 1 base, with 8 bases lying between them. This CDR3 comprises 14 residues. DNA for the CDR3: TGTGCCAGCAGCTTACCGGCAGCGAACACTGAAGCTTTCTTT. Amino acids: CASSLPAANTEAFF.

The gene calls are TRBV5-1 and TRBJ2-5; D is ambiguous. CDR3 length equals 13 residues. V lost 4 bases and J 1 base, leaving 8 bases between the germline ends. Germline lookup yields CDR1 SGHRS and CDR2 YFSETQ. The CDR3 bases are TGCGCCAGCAGCAGACATTTCCAAGAGACCCAGTACTTC. This translates into CASSRHFQETQYF.

J is TRBJ1-1 and V is TRBV5-4; 8 nucleotides agree with TRBD1. Trimming at V came to 4 bases and at J to 0 bases, leaving 17 bases not matched to a gene. Germline V gives CDR1 SGHNT, CDR2 YYREEE (reference sequence). The CDR3 has 19 residues. The CDR3 loop is CASSPTASGGAGMNTEAFF. The CDR3 coding sequence is TGTGCCAGCAGCCCAACAGCCTCAGGGGGCGCCGGAATGAACACTGAAGCTTTCTTT.

J is TRBJ2-5 and V is TRBV5-1; 7 bases are a match to TRBD2. Germline lookup yields CDR1 SGHRS and CDR2 YFSETQ. V dropped 4 bases and J dropped 2; count of bases not matched to a gene: 8. This CDR3 has 15 residues. The CDR3 DNA is TGCGCCAGCAGCCCGCTAGCGGTACGGCAAGAGACCCAGTACTTC. This sequence encodes CASSPLAVRQETQYF.

The table lists this clone with a count of one. This sequence joins TRBV28 and TRBJ2-7, with 9 bases aligning to TRBD2. Germline loops: CDR1 MDHEN, CDR2 SYDVKM. This CDR3 has 14 residues. Germline trimming cut 6 bases from V and 4 bases from J; bases unmatched to any gene: 7. This chain's CDR3 is CASRPGLAVYEQYF. The DNA for the CDR3 is TGTGCCAGCAGACCGGGACTAGCTGTATACGAGCAGTACTTC.

The V gene is TRBV10-3, the J gene TRBJ1-1; tentatively, D is TRBD1 (6 bases). Between the trimmed V and J ends, which lost 2 bases and 4 bases, there was a span of 8 bases. This CDR3 has 13 residues. Germline loops: CDR1 ENHRY, CDR2 SYGVKD. The CDR3 DNA is TGTGCCATCAGTGAGAAGGGGGGCACTGAAGCTTTCTTT. Its translation is CAISEKGGTEAFF.

The chain employs TRBV10-2 and TRBJ2-1, with TRBD2 matching over 10 bases. CDR3 length equals 15 residues. Germline V gene data show CDR1 as WSHSY and CDR2 as SAAADI. With 2 bases clipped from V and 8 bases from J, the junction kept 6 bases outside the gene matches. Here the CDR3 DNA reads TGCGCCAGCAGTGAGACCCTAGCGGGAGACGATGAGCAGTTCTTC. This codes for CASSETLAGDDEQFF.